The 22 T cell receptor beta chains reported below all come from one sample, sequenced in a study of blood T cell repertoires in COVID-19. Only in-frame clones appear in the TCRdb table, and some are missing; sequencing was by immunoSEQ multiplex PCR. The sample includes approximately 270,000 clones, approximately 90% of them seen just once. The sequencing input was PBMCs or T cells enriched from blood (not recorded which). The receptors were gathered from a man between 40 and 49 years old who had recovered from COVID-19.

V is TRBV7-2 and J is TRBJ1-2, with 7 nucleotides matching TRBD1. This CDR3 spans 17 amino acids. The trim removed 1 base at V and 8 bases at J, leaving 16 bases unmatched. Germline V lookup: CDR1 SGHTA, CDR2 FQGNSA. Here the CDR3 reads CASSLGSQTGQSGGYTF. In nucleotides, the CDR3 is TGTGCCAGCAGCTTAGGGTCCCAAACGGGACAGAGCGGAGGCTACACCTTC.

For the CDR3, the DNA is TGTGCCAGCAGCTCCTCCACAGGGTTCAACACTGAAGCTTTCTTT. It encodes CASSSSTGFNTEAFF. J is TRBJ1-1 and V is TRBV7-9; tentatively, D is TRBD1 (6 bases). Germline V gene data show CDR1 as SEHNR and CDR2 as FQNEAQ (reference sequence). CDR3 length equals 15 residues. V was pared by 4 bases and J by 2 bases, with 14 bases between.

The chain uses TRBV30 and TRBJ1-2; tentative D call: TRBD1 (5 bases). The V end lost 2 bases, the J end lost 7 bases, and 17 bases lay between the germline ends. Germline values: CDR1 GTSNPN, CDR2 SVGIG (reference sequence). The CDR3 runs 14 residues. CDR3 nucleotide sequence: TGTGCCTGGAGTCGGTTACCGACAGAGGCTGGCTACACCTTC. This gives the protein CAWSRLPTEAGYTF.

V gene TRBV6-5 combines with J gene TRBJ1-5; D is undetermined. The V end was cut by 6 bases, the J end by 5 bases, with 8 bases between. CDR3 length: 12 residues. Germline assignment: CDR1 MNHEY and CDR2 SVGAGI. Written as DNA, the CDR3 is TGTGCCAGCAGAGACCAGGATCAGCCCCAGCATTTT. As protein: CASRDQDQPQHF.

The V and J genes are TRBV7-9 and TRBJ1-6, with D tentatively TRBD1 (5 bases). Between the trimmed V and J ends, which lost 1 base and 6 bases, there was a span of 10 bases. The length of the CDR3 is 15 residues. Germline assignment: CDR1 SEHNR and CDR2 FQNEAQ (reference sequence). Here the CDR3 DNA reads TGTGCCAGCAGCTTAGATCAGCAGGGTAATTCACCCCTCCACTTT. Translation: CASSLDQQGNSPLHF.

The chain uses TRBV19 and TRBJ1-5; 10 nucleotides align to TRBD1. This CDR3 comprises 16 residues. Germline V gene data show CDR1 as LNHDA and CDR2 as SQIVND (reference sequence). With 1 base clipped from V and 4 bases from J, the junction kept 4 bases outside the gene matches. The chain's CDR3 is CASSIGDRGGNQPQHF. CDR3 bases: TGTGCCAGTAGTATAGGGGACAGGGGAGGAAATCAGCCCCAGCATTTT.

CDR3 in amino acids: CASSLTGTGITYGYTF. The CDR3 DNA sequence: TGTGCCAGCAGTTTGACCGGGACAGGGATTACCTATGGCTACACCTTC. The chain carries TRBV2 and TRBJ1-2; 9 bases match TRBD1. Germline loops: CDR1 SNHLY, CDR2 FYNNEI. The CDR3 loop spans 16 amino acids. The ends lost 5 bases at V and 4 bases at J; junction bases unmatched: 11.

This chain uses TRBV27 with TRBJ1-4, with TRBD1 matching 9 bases. This CDR3 has 15 residues. Germline V CDR1 and CDR2: MNHEY, SMNVEV (reference sequence). V lost 6 bases, J lost 6 bases, and 8 bases stayed unmatched. This chain's CDR3 is CASSRTTGGDEKLFF. CDR3 nucleotides: TGTGCCAGCAGCCGAACAACAGGGGGCGATGAAAAACTGTTTTTT.

This clone was recorded once. The chain is built from TRBV9 and TRBJ1-4, with unresolved D. Germline V gene sequence: CDR1 SGDLS, CDR2 YYNGEE. The CDR3 runs to 11 residues. The germline V and J ends were trimmed by 3 bases and 8 bases, with 5 bases remaining between them. The chain's CDR3 is CASSAGEKLFF. CDR3 nucleotide sequence: TGTGCCAGCAGCGCAGGCGAAAAACTGTTTTTT.

The V and J genes are TRBV6-1 and TRBJ1-1; TRBD1 aligns across 7 bases. The CDR3 totals 14 residues. The V gene's germline CDR1 is MNHNS and CDR2 SASEGT. J gave up 6 bases and V 2 bases, and 6 bases lay outside the gene matches. The chain's CDR3 is CASSELRQGAEAFF. DNA of the CDR3: TGTGCCAGCAGTGAACTGAGACAGGGCGCTGAAGCTTTCTTT.

The V call is TRBV5-1, the J call TRBJ2-6; D gene uncertain. The CDR3 is made up of 14 amino acids. The V gene's germline CDR1 is SGHRS and CDR2 YFSETQ. Trimming cost V 3 bases and J 0 bases, with 4 bases left between them. The CDR3 spells CASSYYSGANVLTF. The CDR3 DNA reads as TGCGCCAGCAGCTACTACTCTGGGGCCAACGTCCTGACTTTC.

This sequence joins TRBV7-9 and TRBJ2-5, with TRBD2 matching 9 bases. V lost 2 bases to trimming and J lost 2 bases; unmatched junction nucleotides: 3. Germline-derived CDR1 and CDR2 are SEHNR and FQNEAQ (reference sequence). This CDR3 has 15 residues. The CDR3 sequence is CASSLLAGPQETQYF. The CDR3 DNA is TGTGCCAGCAGCTTACTAGCGGGGCCTCAAGAGACCCAGTACTTC.

V is TRBV7-2 and J is TRBJ2-7; no clear D. The germline V gene has CDR1 SGHTA and CDR2 FQGNSA. V was trimmed by 1 base and J by 2 bases, leaving 6 bases between them. This CDR3 comprises 13 residues. CDR3: CASSLDRTYEQYF. The CDR3 DNA reads TGTGCCAGCAGCTTAGACAGAACCTACGAGCAGTACTTC. Full variable domain (rest looked up from reference TRBV7-2 and TRBJ2-7): GAGVSQSPSNKVTEKGKDVELRCDPISGHTALYWYRQSLGQGLEFLIYFQGNSAPDKSGLPSDRFSAERTGGSVSTLTIQRTQQEDSAVYLCASSLDRTYEQYFGPGTRLTVT.

The J gene is TRBJ2-2, the V gene TRBV9, with 7 bases identical to TRBD1. Germline V CDR1 and CDR2: SGDLS, YYNGEE. Trimming took 4 bases from V and 0 from J; bases not matched to a gene: 6. The CDR3 has 16 amino acids. The CDR3 nucleotides read TGTGCCAGCAGCCGCAGACAGGGCGCGAACACCGGGGAGCTGTTTTTT. Translating gives CASSRRQGANTGELFF. The whole variable domain, filled in from reference TRBV9 and TRBJ2-2, reads DSGVTQTPKHLITATGQRVTLRCSPRSGDLSVYWYQQSLDQGLQFLIQYYNGEERAKGNILERFSAQQFPDLHSELNLSSLELGDSALYFCASSRRQGANTGELFFGEGSRLTVL.

The J gene is TRBJ2-3, the V gene TRBV13; D possibly corresponds to TRBD1 (6 bases). The V end was cut by 5 bases, the J end by 1 base, with 13 bases between. Germline CDR1 PRHDT, CDR2 FYEKMQ (reference sequence). The CDR3 extends over 15 amino acids. The CDR3: CASSPRDTRTDTQYF. The CDR3 DNA follows: TGTGCCAGCAGCCCACGGGACACACGCACAGATACGCAGTATTTT. The variable domain in full, completed from reference TRBV13 and TRBJ2-3, reads AAGVIQSPRHLIKEKRETATLKCYPIPRHDTVYWYQQGPGQDPQFLISFYEKMQSDKGSIPDRFSAQQFSDYHSELNMSSLELGDSALYFCASSPRDTRTDTQYFGPGTRLTVL.

The CDR3 loop reads CASTNWGRNDYGYTF. For the CDR3, the DNA is TGTGCCAGCACCAACTGGGGCAGGAATGATTATGGCTACACCTTC. The chain employs TRBV21-1 and TRBJ1-2; the table's D call of TRBD1 was not tested on the DNA. TRBV21-1 is termed a pseudogene. The CDR3 is made up of 15 amino acids.

This clone was seen once. This chain uses TRBV9 with TRBJ2-1; 10 bases are a match to TRBD2. Germline CDR1 SGDLS, CDR2 YYNGEE. V shed 0 bases and J 8 bases; nucleotides not matched to a gene: 8. There are 16 residues in the CDR3. The CDR3 coding sequence is TGTGCCAGCAGCGTAGTCCCCAGCGGGGGGGCATATGAGCAGTTCTTC. This gives the protein CASSVVPSGGAYEQFF.

CDR3 residues: CASMGLNTGELFF. CDR3 nucleotides: TGTGCCAGCATGGGCCTGAACACCGGGGAGCTGTTTTTT. V gene TRBV6-5 combines with J gene TRBJ2-2; unclear D gene. The CDR3 is made up of 13 amino acids. Per germline, CDR1 MNHEY and CDR2 SVGAGI. V was shortened by 7 bases and J by 1 base, with 7 bases between the two germline ends.

The V and J genes are TRBV6-6 and TRBJ1-1; a weak D match, TRBD1 (6 bases). The CDR3 contains 12 residues. Trimming pared 5 bases from V and 8 bases from J, leaving 12 bases between. Germline CDR1 and CDR2: MNHNY and SVGAGI (reference sequence). The CDR3 nucleotides read TGTGCCAGCAGTCCCTGGGGGCAGGAAGCTTTCTTT. The encoded protein is CASSPWGQEAFF.

The chain is built from TRBV12-5 and TRBJ1-1; 8 bases are a match to TRBD1. Germline values: CDR1 LGHNT, CDR2 FRNRAP. The CDR3 loop spans 17 amino acids. Trimming at V came to 1 base and at J to 1 base, leaving 8 bases not matched to a gene. CDR3 DNA: TGTGCTAGTGGTTTGGAGACGACTGACAGGGGGAACACTGAAGCTTTCTTT. Amino acid sequence: CASGLETTDRGNTEAFF.

V usage is TRBV6-1 and J usage is TRBJ2-7, with 8 bases lining up with TRBD1. The CDR3 is 14 amino acids. Germline CDR1 MNHNS, CDR2 SASEGT. J was trimmed by 2 bases and V by 2 bases; bases with no gene match: 2. The CDR3 sequence: CASSETGGTYEQYF. The CDR3 nucleotides are TGTGCCAGCAGTGAAACAGGGGGAACCTACGAGCAGTACTTC.

The gene calls are TRBV4-1 and TRBJ2-7; 11 nucleotides align to TRBD1. Germline values: CDR1 MGHRA, CDR2 YSYEKL. CDR3 size: 14 residues. Unmatched junction bases numbered 6, after V lost 5 bases and J lost 6 bases. CDR3 region: CASSRGTGGSEQYF. The CDR3 region has the DNA TGCGCCAGCAGCAGAGGGACAGGGGGTAGCGAGCAGTACTTC.